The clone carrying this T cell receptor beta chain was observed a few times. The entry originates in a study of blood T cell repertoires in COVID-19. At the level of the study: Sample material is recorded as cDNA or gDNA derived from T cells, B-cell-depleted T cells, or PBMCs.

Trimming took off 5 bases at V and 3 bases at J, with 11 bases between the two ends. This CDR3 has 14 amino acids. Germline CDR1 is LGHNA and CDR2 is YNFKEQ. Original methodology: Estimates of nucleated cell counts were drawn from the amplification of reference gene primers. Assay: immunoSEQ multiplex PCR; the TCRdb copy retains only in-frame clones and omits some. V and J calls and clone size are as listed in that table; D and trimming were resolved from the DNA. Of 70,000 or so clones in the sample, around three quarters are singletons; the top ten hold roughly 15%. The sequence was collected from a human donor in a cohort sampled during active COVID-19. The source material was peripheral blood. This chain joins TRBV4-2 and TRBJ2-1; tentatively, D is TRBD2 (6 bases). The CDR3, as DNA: TGTGCCAGCAGCAAATCTAGCGACTACAATGAGCAGTTCTTC. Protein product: CASSKSSDYNEQFF.